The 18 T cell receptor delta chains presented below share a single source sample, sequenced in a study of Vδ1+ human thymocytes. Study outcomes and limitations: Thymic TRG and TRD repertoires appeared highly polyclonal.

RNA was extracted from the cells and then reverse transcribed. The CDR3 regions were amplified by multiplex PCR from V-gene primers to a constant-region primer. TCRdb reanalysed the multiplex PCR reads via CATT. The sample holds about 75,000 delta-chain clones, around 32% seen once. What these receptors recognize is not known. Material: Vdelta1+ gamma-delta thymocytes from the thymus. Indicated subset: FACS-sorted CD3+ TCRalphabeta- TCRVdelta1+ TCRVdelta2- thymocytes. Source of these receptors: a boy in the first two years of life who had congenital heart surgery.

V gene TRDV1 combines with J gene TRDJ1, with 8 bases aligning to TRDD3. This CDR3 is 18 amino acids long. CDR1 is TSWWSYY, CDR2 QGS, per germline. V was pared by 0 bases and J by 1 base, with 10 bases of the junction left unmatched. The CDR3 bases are TGTGCTCTTGGGGAACTCGGCCCGTACTGGGGGGGCACCGATAAACTCATCTTT. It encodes CALGELGPYWGGTDKLIF.

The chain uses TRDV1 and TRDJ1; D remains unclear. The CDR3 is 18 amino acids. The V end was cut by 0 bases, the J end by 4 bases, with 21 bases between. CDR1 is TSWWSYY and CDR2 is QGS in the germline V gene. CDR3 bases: TGTGCTCTTGGGGAACTGTTTCCCTCCAAGCCCTCATACGATAAACTCATCTTT. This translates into CALGELFPSKPSYDKLIF.

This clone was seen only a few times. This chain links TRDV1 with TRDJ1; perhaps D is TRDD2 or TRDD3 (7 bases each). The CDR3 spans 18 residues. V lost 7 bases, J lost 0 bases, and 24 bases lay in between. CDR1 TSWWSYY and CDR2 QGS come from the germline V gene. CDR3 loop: CALDALPRWGKYTDKLIF. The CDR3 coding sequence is TGTGCTCTTGACGCCCTTCCTCGGTGGGGGAAGTACACCGATAAACTCATCTTT.

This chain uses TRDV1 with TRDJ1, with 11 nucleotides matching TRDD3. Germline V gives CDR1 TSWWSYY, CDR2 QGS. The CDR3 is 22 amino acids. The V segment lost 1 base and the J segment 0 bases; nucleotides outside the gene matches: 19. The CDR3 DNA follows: TGTGCTCTTGGGGAACCATTCCTACGATTGGGGGATACGCGTATCCACACCGATAAACTCATCTTT. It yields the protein CALGEPFLRLGDTRIHTDKLIF.

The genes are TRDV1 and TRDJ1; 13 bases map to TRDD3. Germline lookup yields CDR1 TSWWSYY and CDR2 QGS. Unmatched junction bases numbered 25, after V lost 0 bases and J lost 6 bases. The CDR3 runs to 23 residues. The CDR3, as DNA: TGTGCTCTTGGGGAACTCCGGCCCTTCCTACTGGGGGATACGCTAACGCGTCCCTATAAACTCATCTTT. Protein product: CALGELRPFLLGDTLTRPYKLIF.

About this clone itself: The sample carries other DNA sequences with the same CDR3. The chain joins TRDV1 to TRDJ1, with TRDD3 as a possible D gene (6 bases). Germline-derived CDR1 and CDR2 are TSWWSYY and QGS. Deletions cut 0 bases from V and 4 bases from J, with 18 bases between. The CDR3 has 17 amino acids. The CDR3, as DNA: TGTGCTCTTGGGGAACTACGAGGTGATACGTGGGACGATAAACTCATCTTT. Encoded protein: CALGELRGDTWDDKLIF.

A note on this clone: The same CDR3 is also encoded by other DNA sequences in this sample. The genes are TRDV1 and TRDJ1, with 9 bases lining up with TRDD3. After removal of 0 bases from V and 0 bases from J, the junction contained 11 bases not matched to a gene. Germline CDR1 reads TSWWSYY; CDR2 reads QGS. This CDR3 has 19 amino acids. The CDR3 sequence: CALGELKPGGYPNTDKLIF. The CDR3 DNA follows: TGTGCTCTTGGGGAACTCAAACCCGGGGGATACCCCAACACCGATAAACTCATCTTT.

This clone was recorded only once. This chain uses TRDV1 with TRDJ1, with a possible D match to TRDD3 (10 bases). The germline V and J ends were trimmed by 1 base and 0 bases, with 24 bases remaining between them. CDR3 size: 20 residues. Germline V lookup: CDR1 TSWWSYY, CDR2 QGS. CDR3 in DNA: TGTGCTCTTGGGGAACCCTTCCTACAGGGGGATACGGCGTACACCGATAAACTCATCTTT. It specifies CALGEPFLQGDTAYTDKLIF.

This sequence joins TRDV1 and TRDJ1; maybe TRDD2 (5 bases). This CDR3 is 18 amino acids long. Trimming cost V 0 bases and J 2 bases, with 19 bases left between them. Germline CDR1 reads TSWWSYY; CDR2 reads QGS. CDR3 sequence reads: CALGELDFRGTLTDKLIF. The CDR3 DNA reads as TGTGCTCTTGGGGAACTAGACTTCCGTGGTACGTTAACCGATAAACTCATCTTT.

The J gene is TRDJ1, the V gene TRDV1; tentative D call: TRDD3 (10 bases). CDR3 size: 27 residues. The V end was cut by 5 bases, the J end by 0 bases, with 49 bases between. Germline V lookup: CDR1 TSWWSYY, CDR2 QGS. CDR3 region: CALGKRPSYSLVTGGSLPKLYTDKLIF. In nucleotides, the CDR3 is TGTGCTCTTGGGAAGAGGCCTTCCTACTCCCTTGTTACTGGGGGATCTCTTCCTAAATTGTACACCGATAAACTCATCTTT.

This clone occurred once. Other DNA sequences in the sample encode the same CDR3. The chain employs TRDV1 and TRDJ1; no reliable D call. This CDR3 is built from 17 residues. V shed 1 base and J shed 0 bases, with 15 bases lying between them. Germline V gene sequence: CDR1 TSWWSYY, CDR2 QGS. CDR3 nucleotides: TGTGCTCTTGGGGAACCCACCCGGAGGGCGTACACCGATAAACTCATCTTT. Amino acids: CALGEPTRRAYTDKLIF.

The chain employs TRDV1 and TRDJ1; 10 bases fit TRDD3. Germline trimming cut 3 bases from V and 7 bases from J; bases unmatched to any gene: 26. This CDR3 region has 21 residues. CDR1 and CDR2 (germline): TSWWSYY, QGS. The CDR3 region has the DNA TGTGCTCTTGGGGAGAGCACTTCCTACGGGGGATACGCTAGTAGATCCGGTAAACTCATCTTT. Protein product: CALGESTSYGGYASRSGKLIF.

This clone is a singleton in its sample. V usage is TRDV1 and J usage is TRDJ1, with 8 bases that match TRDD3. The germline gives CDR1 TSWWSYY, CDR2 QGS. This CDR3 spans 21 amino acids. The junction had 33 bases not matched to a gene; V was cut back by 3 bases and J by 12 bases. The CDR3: CALGEGPPGGVTPINSTGFIF. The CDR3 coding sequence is TGTGCTCTTGGGGAGGGGCCACCTGGGGGAGTTACACCGATAAACTCTACGGGGTTCATCTTT.

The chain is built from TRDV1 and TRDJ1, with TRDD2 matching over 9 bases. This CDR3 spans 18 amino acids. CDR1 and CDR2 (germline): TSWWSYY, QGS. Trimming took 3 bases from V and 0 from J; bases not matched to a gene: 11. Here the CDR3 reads CALGESFLLTVDTDKLIF. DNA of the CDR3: TGTGCTCTTGGGGAGTCCTTCCTACTTACTGTAGACACCGATAAACTCATCTTT.

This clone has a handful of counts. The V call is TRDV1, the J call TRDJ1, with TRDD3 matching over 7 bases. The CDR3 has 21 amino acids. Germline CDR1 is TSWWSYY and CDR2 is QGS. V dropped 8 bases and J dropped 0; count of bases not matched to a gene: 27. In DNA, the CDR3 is TGTGCTCTTACAGACCCCTATTCGCTGTGGGATACAAAAGGGTACACCGATAAACTCATCTTT. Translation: CALTDPYSLWDTKGYTDKLIF.

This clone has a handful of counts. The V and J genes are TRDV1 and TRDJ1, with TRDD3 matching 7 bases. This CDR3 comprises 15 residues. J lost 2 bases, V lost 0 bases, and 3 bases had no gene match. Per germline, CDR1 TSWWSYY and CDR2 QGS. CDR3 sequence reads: CALGELVWGTDKLIF. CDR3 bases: TGTGCTCTTGGGGAACTAGTCTGGGGGACCGATAAACTCATCTTT.

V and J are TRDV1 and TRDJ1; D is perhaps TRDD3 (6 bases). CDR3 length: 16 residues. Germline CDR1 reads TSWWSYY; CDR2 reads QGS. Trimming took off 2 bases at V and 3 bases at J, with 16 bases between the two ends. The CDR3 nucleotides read TGTGCTCTTGGGGAAACGCGGCCTGGGGATCCCGATAAACTCATCTTT. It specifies CALGETRPGDPDKLIF.

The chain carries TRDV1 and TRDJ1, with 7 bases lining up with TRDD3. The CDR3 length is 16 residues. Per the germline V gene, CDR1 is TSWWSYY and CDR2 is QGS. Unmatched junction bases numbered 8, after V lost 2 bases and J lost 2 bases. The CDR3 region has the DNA TGTGCTCTTGGGGAAACGCGGCCGGGGGATACCGATAAACTCATCTTT. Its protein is CALGETRPGDTDKLIF.